This TCR beta chain was identified in a study of tumor-infiltrating lymphocytes in primary liver carcinoma. Study-level information: Between about 4 and 11 cm across, the tumors were all of stage T1-T3 N0M0. The study obtained roughly 3.65 to 8 million productive TCRbeta reads per sample, similar across tissue types.

A word on this clonotype: Its specificity is not known.

Blood RNA originated from unsorted whole blood, with germline DNA additionally extracted. Before the surgical procedure, 3 to 5 milliliters of peripheral blood were collected. Germline V CDR1 and CDR2: SGHRS, YFSETQ. The CDR3 has 17 residues. V lost 4 bases, J lost 4 bases, and 20 bases lay in between. General study findings and limits: Tumor-adjacent and tumor-blood pairs shared less of their repertoires than tumor region pairs shared.

The input was around 0.5 ug total RNA; TCR beta cDNA was made from it with a constant-region primer. Three nested multiplex PCR rounds, a slightly modified ARM-PCR method, built the TCR beta libraries. The opening two PCR rounds, around 9 cycles each, paired TRBV1-TRBV30 forward primers with a C-beta reverse primer. MiXCR was run by TCRdb on the multiplex PCR reads, yielding one entry per CDR3 protein. The sample shows approximately 330,000 distinct CDR3 sequences, around 60% of them seen only once. The origin of this receptor is a man aged 40-50 years with primary liver carcinoma and hepatitis B virus infection. The sequenced material came from peripheral blood. The chain carries TRBV5-1 and TRBJ2-2, with D possibly matching TRBD2 (5 bases). In DNA form, the CDR3 reads TGCGCCAGCAGCCAGAAGGCGGGCGGACGCGGCACCGGGGAGCTGTTTTTT. Residues: CASSQKAGGRGTGELFF.